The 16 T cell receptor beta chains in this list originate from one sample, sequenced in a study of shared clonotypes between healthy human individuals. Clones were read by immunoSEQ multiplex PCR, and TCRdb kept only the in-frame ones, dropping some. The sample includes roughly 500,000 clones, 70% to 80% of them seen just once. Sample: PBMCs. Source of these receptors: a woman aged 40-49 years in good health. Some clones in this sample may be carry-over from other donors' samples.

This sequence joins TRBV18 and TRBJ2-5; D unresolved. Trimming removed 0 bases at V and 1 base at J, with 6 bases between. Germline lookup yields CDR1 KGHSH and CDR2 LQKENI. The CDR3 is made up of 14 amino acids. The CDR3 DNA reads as TGTGCCAGCTCACCACCCCAAGGCCAAGAGACCCAGTACTTC. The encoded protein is CASSPPQGQETQYF.

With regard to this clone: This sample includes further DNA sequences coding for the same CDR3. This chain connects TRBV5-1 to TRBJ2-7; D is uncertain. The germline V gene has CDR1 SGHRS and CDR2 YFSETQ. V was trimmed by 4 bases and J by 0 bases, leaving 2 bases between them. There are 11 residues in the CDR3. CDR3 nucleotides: TGCGCCAGCAGCGACTCCTACGAGCAGTACTTC. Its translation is CASSDSYEQYF.

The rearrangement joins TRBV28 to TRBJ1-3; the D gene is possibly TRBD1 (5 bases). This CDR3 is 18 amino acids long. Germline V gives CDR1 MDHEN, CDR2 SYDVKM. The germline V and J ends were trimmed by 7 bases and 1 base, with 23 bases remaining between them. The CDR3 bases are TGTGCCAGCACCTGGTCGCTTGGGGACGGACCTTCTGGAAACACCATATATTTT. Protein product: CASTWSLGDGPSGNTIYF.

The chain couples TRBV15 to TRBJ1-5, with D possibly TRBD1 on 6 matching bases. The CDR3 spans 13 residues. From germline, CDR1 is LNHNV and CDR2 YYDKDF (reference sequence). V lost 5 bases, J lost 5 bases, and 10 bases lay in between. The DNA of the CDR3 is TGTGCCACCAGCGCCGGACAGCATCAGCCCCAGCATTTT. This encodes CATSAGQHQPQHF.

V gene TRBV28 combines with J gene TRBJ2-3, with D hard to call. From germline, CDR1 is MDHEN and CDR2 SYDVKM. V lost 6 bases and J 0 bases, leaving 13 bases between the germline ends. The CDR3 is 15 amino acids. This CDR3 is CASSRRQDSTDTQYF. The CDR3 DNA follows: TGTGCCAGCAGCCGGCGGCAGGATAGCACAGATACGCAGTATTTT.

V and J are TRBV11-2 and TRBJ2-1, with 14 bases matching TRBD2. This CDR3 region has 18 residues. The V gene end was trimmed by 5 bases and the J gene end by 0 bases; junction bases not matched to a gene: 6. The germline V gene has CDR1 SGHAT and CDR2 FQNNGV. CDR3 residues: CASSPTSGRASSYNEQFF. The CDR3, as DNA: TGTGCCAGCAGCCCGACTAGCGGGAGGGCGAGCTCCTACAATGAGCAGTTCTTC. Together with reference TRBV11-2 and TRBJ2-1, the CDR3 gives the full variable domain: EAGVAQSPRYKIIEKRQSVAFWCNPISGHATLYWYQQILGQGPKLLIQFQNNGVVDDSQLPKDRFSAERLKGVDSTLKIQPAKLEDSAVYLCASSPTSGRASSYNEQFFGPGTRLTVL.

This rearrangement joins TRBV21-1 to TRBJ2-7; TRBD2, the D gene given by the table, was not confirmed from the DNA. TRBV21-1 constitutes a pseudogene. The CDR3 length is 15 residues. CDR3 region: CASSKEDGSRYEQYF. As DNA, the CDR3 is TGTGCCAGCAGCAAAGAAGACGGGAGCCGGTACGAGCAGTACTTC.

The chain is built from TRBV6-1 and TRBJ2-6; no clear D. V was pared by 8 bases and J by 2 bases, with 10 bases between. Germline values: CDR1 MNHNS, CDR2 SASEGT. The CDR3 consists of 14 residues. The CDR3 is CASSGRTGANVLTF. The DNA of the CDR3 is TGTGCCAGCTCTGGCCGCACTGGGGCCAACGTCCTGACTTTC.

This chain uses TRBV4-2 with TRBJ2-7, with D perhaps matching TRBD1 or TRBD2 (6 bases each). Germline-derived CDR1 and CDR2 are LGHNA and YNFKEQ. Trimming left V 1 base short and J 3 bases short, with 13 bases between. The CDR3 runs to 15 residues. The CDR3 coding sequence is TGTGCCAGCAGCCAAGGGGCGGGACATCTCTACGAGCAGTACTTC. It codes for CASSQGAGHLYEQYF.

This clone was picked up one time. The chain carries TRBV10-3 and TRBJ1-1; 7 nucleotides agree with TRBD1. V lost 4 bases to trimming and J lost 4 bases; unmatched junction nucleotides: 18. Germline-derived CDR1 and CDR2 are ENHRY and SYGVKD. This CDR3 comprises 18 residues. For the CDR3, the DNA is TGTGCCATCAGTGGCACAGGGGCAGGGGTTGGAGTGGCCACTGAAGCTTTCTTT. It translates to CAISGTGAGVGVATEAFF.

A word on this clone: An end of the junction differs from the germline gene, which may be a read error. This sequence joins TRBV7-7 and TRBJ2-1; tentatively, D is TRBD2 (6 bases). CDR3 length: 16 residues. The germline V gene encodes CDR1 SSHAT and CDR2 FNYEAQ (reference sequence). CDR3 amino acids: CASSLRAGSSYNEQFF. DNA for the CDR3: TGTGCTAGCAGCTTAAGGGCGGGGAGCTCCTACAATGAGCAGTTCTTC.

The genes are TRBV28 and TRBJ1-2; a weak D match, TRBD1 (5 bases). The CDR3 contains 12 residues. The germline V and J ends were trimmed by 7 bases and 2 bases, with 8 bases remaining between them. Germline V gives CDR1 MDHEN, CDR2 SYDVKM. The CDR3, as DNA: TGTGCCAGCACGGACAAAAACTATGGCTACACCTTC. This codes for CASTDKNYGYTF.

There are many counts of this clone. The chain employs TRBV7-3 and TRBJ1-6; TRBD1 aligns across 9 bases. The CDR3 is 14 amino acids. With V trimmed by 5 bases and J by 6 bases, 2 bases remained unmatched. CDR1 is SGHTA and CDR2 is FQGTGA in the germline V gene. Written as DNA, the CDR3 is TGTGCCAGCAGCGTGACAGGGGGTAATTCACCCCTCCACTTT. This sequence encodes CASSVTGGNSPLHF.

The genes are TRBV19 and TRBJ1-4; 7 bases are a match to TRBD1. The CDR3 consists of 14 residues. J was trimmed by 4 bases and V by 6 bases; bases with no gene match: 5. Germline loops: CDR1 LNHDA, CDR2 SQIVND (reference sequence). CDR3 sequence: CASSETGFNEKLFF. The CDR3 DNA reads TGTGCCAGTAGCGAGACAGGGTTTAATGAAAAACTGTTTTTT.

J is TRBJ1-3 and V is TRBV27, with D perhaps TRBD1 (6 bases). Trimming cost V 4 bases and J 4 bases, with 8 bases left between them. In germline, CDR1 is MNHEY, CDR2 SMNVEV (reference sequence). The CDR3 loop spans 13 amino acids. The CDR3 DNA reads TGTGCCAGCAGTTACAGGGTAGGAAACACCATATATTTT. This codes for CASSYRVGNTIYF.

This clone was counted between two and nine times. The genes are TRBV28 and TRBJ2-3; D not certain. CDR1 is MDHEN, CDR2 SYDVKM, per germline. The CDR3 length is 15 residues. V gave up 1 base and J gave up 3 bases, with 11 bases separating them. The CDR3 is CASSLSDVATDTQYF. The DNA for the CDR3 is TGTGCCAGCAGTTTATCAGATGTGGCGACAGATACGCAGTATTTT.